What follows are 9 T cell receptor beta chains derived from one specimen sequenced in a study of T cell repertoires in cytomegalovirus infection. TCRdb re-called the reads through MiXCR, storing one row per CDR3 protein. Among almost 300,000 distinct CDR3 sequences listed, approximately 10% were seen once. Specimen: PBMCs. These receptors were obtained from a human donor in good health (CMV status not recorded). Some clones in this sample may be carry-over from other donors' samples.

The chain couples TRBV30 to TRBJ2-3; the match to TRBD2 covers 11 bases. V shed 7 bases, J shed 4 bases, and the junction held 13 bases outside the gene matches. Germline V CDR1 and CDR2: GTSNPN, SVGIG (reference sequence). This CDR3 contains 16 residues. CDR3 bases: TGTGCCTTCGTAGCGGGGGGGCCTGTAGTCTCAGATACGCAGTATTTT. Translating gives CAFVAGGPVVSDTQYF. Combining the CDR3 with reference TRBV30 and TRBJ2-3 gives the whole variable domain SQTIHQWPATLVQPVGSPLSLECTVEGTSNPNLYWYRQAAGRGLQLLFYSVGIGQISSEVPQNLSASRPQDRQFILSSKKLLLSDSGFYLCAFVAGGPVVSDTQYFGPGTRLTVL.

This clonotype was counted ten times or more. The CDR3 DNA sequence: TGTGCCCAATCTAAGGGGGGGAAGAATCAGCCCCAGCATTTT. Protein: CAQSKGGKNQPQHF. The chain is built from TRBV28 and TRBJ1-5; D is perhaps TRBD1 (6 bases). The CDR3 loop spans 14 amino acids. Trimming shortened V by 11 bases and J by 4 bases, and 18 bases separated the two germline ends. Germline assignment: CDR1 MDHEN and CDR2 SYDVKM. The full variable domain, with the rest looked up from reference TRBV28 and TRBJ1-5, is DVKVTQSSRYLVKRTGEKVFLECVQDMDHENMFWYRQDPGLGLRLIYFSYDVKMKEKGDIPEGYSVSREKKERFSLILESASTNQTSMYLCAQSKGGKNQPQHFGDGTRLSIL.

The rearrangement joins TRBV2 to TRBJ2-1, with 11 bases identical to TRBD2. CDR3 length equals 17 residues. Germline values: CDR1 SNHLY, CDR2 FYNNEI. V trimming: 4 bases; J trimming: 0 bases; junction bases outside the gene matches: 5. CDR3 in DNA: TGTGCCAGCAGTGGTGGTAGCGGGGGGGCCTCCTACAATGAGCAGTTCTTC. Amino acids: CASSGGSGGASYNEQFF. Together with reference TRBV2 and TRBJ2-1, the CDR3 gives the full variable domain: EPEVTQTPSHQVTQMGQEVILRCVPISNHLYFYWYRQILGQKVEFLVSFYNNEISEKSEIFDDQFSVERPDGSNFTLKIRSTKLEDSAMYFCASSGGSGGASYNEQFFGPGTRLTVL.

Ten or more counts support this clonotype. The CDR3 nucleotides are TGTGCCAGCAGCTTAGTCCGGGACAGGGTGTTACATGAGCAGTTCTTC. Translating it yields CASSLVRDRVLHEQFF. The rearrangement links TRBV7-9 to TRBJ2-1; 9 bases are shared with TRBD1. The CDR3 spans 16 residues. CDR1 and CDR2 (germline): SEHNR, FQNEAQ (reference sequence). The J segment lost 8 bases and the V segment lost 1 base, leaving 9 bases of the junction unmatched.

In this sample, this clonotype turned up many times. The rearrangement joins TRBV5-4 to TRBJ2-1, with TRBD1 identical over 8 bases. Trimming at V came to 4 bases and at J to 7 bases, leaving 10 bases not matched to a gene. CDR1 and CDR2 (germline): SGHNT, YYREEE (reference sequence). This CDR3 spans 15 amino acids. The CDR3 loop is CASSLRDRFFNEQFF. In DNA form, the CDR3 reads TGTGCCAGCAGCCTACGGGACAGGTTTTTTAATGAGCAGTTCTTC.

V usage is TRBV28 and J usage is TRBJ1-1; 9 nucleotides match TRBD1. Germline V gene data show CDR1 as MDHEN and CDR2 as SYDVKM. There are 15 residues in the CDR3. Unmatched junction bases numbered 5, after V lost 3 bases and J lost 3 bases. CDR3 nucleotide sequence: TGTGCCAGCAGTTTCTCCGGGACAGGGCACACTGAAGCTTTCTTT. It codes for CASSFSGTGHTEAFF.

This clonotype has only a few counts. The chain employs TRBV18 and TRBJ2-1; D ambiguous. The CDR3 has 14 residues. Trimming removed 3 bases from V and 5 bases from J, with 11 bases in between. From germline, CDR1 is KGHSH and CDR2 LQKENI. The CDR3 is CASSPTRSDNEQFF. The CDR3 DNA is TGTGCCAGCTCACCTACCAGGTCGGACAATGAGCAGTTCTTC.

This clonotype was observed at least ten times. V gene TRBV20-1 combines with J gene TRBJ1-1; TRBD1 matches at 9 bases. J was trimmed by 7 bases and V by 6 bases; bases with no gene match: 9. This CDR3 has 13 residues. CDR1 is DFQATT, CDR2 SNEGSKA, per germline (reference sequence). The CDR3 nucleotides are TGCAGTGCGCGAACAGGGGGCCGAGGTGAAGCTTTCTTT. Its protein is CSARTGGRGEAFF.

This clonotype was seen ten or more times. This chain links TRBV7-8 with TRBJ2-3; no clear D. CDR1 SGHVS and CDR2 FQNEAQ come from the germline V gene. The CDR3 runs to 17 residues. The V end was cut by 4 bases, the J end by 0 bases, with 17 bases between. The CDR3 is CASSYPSSEDSTDTQYF. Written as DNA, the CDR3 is TGTGCCAGCAGCTATCCTAGTAGTGAAGATAGCACAGATACGCAGTATTTT.